The clone carrying this TCR beta chain appeared a few times. Its antigen is unknown. MiXCR, applied by TCRdb to the 5' RACE reads, yields one record per CDR3 protein. The data hold 510,000 or so distinct CDR3 sequences, with 15% observed a single time. Each donor was a healthy Caucasian. The sample belongs to a study of identical twins. Study-level results: Models underestimated TCR alpha sharing (out-of-frame) in monozygotic twins.

The same data also contributed to another study, on yellow fever vaccine responses in identical twins.

Sequencing was done on a sample of CD4+ T cells sorted from blood. This TCR came from a woman younger than 35 in good health.

The CDR3 reads CSVVWAVRAYEQYF. The CDR3, as DNA: TGCAGCGTTGTTTGGGCAGTACGGGCCTACGAGCAGTACTTC. The chain has TRBV29-1 and TRBJ2-7; D is unclear. The length of the CDR3 is 14 residues. V shed 4 bases and J shed 2 bases, with 15 bases lying between them. CDR1 SQVTM and CDR2 ANQGSEA come from the germline V gene.